These T cell receptor beta chains were read from a single sample in a study of shared clonotypes between healthy human individuals. Sequencing was performed with immunoSEQ multiplex PCR; in TCRdb, only in-frame clones are kept and a portion is missing. The table lists 700,000 to 950,000 clones, 96% of them singletons. The source material was naive CD8+ T cells sorted from blood. The receptors come from a young man in good health. CDR3s include the opening cysteine and the closing phenylalanine or tryptophan. The D gene is left open where the match is weak. Clone size is shown for a subset of rows, as once, few, many or a class of expanded clone.

clone size,J gene,V gene,D gene,CDR3 DNA,CDR3 protein
.,TRBJ2-2,TRBV14,.,TGTGCCAGCAGCCAGTACGGACCGAACACCGGGGAGCTGTTTTTT,CASSQYGPNTGELFF
once,TRBJ2-1,TRBV18,.,TGTGCCAGCTCAACCCCCGGAGACAGCTACAATGAGCAGTTCTTC,CASSTPGDSYNEQFF
once,TRBJ2-1,TRBV9,.,TGTGCCAGCAGCCCCCCCGTTGCGGGTGACTACAATGAGCAGTTCTTC,CASSPPVAGDYNEQFF
.,TRBJ2-7,TRBV7-2,TRBD2,TGTGCCAGCAGCTTAGGATCCCTAGCGGAACCCTACGAGCAGTACTTC,CASSLGSLAEPYEQYF
once,TRBJ2-4,TRBV14,TRBD1,TGTGCCAGCAGCCCCGGGACAGGGTGGGGCAAAAACATTCAGTACTTC,CASSPGTGWGKNIQYF
.,TRBJ2-1,TRBV10-3,.,TGTGCCATCAGTGAAATCTCCTTGCGGGAATACAATGAGCAGTTCTTC,CAISEISLREYNEQFF
.,TRBJ2-1,TRBV15,TRBD2,TGTGCCACCAGCAGAGAGAGGACTAGCGGGCTAAACAATGAGCAGTTCTTC,CATSRERTSGLNNEQFF
.,TRBJ1-1,TRBV6-1,.,TGTGCCAGCAGTGAACCCCGCAGCCCCACTGAAGCTTTCTTT,CASSEPRSPTEAFF
.,TRBJ2-2,TRBV7-3,TRBD2,TGTGCCAGCAGCTTTAGCGGGACTAACACCGGGGAGCTGTTTTTT,CASSFSGTNTGELFF
.,TRBJ2-3,TRBV10-3,.,TGTGCCATCAGTGTTGGTACTAGCACAGATACGCAGTATTTT,CAISVGTSTDTQYF
.,TRBJ2-2,TRBV11-3,.,TGTGCCAGCAGCTTAGCAGGGCGGGGGAACACCGGGGAGCTGTTTTTT,CASSLAGRGNTGELFF
.,TRBJ2-2,TRBV5-1,.,TGCGCCAGCAGCTTCCAGACTGGGAACACCGGGGAGCTGTTTTTT,CASSFQTGNTGELFF
.,TRBJ1-2,TRBV15,TRBD1,TGTGCCACCAGCAGGAGAAACACAGGGGATTATGGCTACACCTTC,CATSRRNTGDYGYTF
.,TRBJ2-6,TRBV6-5,.,TGTGCCAGCAGCAGATTGGGAGCCAACGTCCTGACTTTC,CASSRLGANVLTF
.,TRBJ2-7,TRBV15,TRBD2,TGTGCCACCGGAACTAGCGAATCCTACGAGCAGTACTTC,CATGTSESYEQYF
.,TRBJ2-1,TRBV11-2,.,TGTGCCAGCACCTCCGATATCAATGAGCAGTTCTTC,CASTSDINEQFF
.,TRBJ2-7,TRBV27,TRBD1,TGTGCCAGCAGTCCCGCGGACAGGGGAGGGTACGAGCAGTACTTC,CASSPADRGGYEQYF
once,TRBJ2-7,TRBV29-1,.,TGCAGCTTTCAAGGGAGGTCCTACGAGCAGTACTTC,CSFQGRSYEQYF
once,TRBJ2-2,TRBV4-1,TRBD2,TGCGCCAGCAGCCAGGGACCCTTTCTGGGCGGGAGCGCCGGGGAGCTGTTTTTT,CASSQGPFLGGSAGELFF
.,TRBJ1-1,TRBV7-9,.,TGTGCCAGCAGCTTAGTACCGAACACTGAAGCTTTCTTT,CASSLVPNTEAFF